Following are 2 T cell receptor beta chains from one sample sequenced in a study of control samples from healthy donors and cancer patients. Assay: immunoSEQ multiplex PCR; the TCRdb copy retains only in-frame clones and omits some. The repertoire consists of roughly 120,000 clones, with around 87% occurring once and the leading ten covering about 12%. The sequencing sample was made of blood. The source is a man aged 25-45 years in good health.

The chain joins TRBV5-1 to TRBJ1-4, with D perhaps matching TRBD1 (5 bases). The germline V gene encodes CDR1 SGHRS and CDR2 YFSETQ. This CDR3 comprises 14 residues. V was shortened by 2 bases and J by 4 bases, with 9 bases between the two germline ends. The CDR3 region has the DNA TGCGCCAGCAGCTTTTTGGGGGATAATGAAAAACTGTTTTTT. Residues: CASSFLGDNEKLFF.

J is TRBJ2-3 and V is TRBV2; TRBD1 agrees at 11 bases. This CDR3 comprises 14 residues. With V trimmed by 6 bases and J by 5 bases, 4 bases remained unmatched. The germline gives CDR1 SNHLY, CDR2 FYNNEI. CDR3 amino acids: CASRPGQGGDTQYF. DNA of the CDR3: TGTGCCAGCAGACCGGGACAGGGGGGAGATACGCAGTATTTT. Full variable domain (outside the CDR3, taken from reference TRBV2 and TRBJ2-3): EPEVTQTPSHQVTQMGQEVILRCVPISNHLYFYWYRQILGQKVEFLVSFYNNEISEKSEIFDDQFSVERPDGSNFTLKIRSTKLEDSAMYFCASRPGQGGDTQYFGPGTRLTVL.